This T cell receptor (beta chain) was sequenced for a study of a mutant IDH1 vaccine in newly diagnosed glioma. The protocol was immunoSEQ multiplex PCR, while the TCRdb copy is restricted to in-frame clones and leaves out a portion. Found here are tens of thousands of clones, roughly 80% of them singletons; the top ten hold about 19%. Regarding this clone: The antigen is not known.

Indicated time point: baseline, week 1 (first vaccination visit). Treatment here: pre-vaccination baseline after standard-of-care therapy. General study results and limits: Pseudoprogression appeared independent of alterations in top peripheral clonotypes.

The ends were cut back, 8 bases at V and 4 bases at J, with 17 bases in the middle. This CDR3 comprises 15 residues. The germline V gene has CDR1 SEHNR and CDR2 FQNEAQ (reference sequence). The sequence was collected from a man younger than 35 with glioma. This chain connects TRBV7-9 to TRBJ1-4; possibly TRBD1 for D (6 bases). The sequencing used PBMCs, collected from a glioma patient treated with radiotherapy, temozolomide or both. The CDR3 reads CASGSRGRGNEKLFF. The CDR3, as DNA: TGTGCCAGCGGATCACGGGGCAGGGGTAATGAAAAACTGTTTTTT.